The sequence of this T cell receptor beta chain was determined in a study of blood T cells in healthy people across ages. Study findings and constraints: Whereas aged donors had fewer naive CD4+ cells, long-lived donors had more of them and higher diversity. What prevented conclusive comparison of naive and antigen-experienced cells was that PBMCs were unsorted.

In germline, CDR1 is SGHAT, CDR2 FQNNGV. The CDR3 loop spans 17 amino acids. To note about this clonotype: Its antigen remains unknown. This may be a read error: a much more frequent sequence differs by one nucleotide.

It was with a sample-barcoded 5' primer and a J-beta primer mix that a second PCR of roughly 7 to 11 cycles was run. From the 5' RACE reads, TCRdb called clonotypes with MiXCR, one entry per CDR3 protein. The data show over a million distinct CDR3 sequences, 35% to 45% seen once. The V and J genes are TRBV11-2 and TRBJ2-5; a possible D gene is TRBD2 (6 bases). The sequence came from a woman younger than 30 in good health. The sample consisted of blood. The CDR3 DNA follows: TGTGTCAGCAGCCAACTCGGGAGAAGCCCGATCGAAGAGACCCAGTACTTC. It is translated as CVSSQLGRSPIEETQYF.